This T cell receptor (beta chain) was sequenced for a study of early T cells in non-severe SARS-CoV-2 infection. Across the study: With bulk RNA from unsorted whole blood as input, sequencing yielded unpaired chains.

Each single cDNA molecule received a unique molecular identifier. TCRdb processed the 5' RACE reads anew with MiXCR; each CDR3 protein has one entry. The sample yields 60,000 or so distinct CDR3 sequences, 10% to 13% seen once. Per the germline V gene, CDR1 is SEHNR and CDR2 is FQNEAQ (reference sequence). There are 15 residues in the CDR3. Trimming removed 1 base at V and 10 bases at J, with 19 bases between. The table lists this clonotype with many counts. Antigen: not known. General observations from the study: In VDJdb matching, anti-spike CD8 responses were favored while private and CD4 specificities went missing.

Sequenced material: whole blood. The TCR originated in an adult who was a healthcare worker with PCR-confirmed SARS-CoV-2 infection or an uninfected control (not recorded which). This sequence joins TRBV7-9 and TRBJ1-1; TRBD1 is a possible D gene (6 bases). Here the CDR3 DNA reads TGTGCCAGCAGCTTAGACCAACTGGGGGCGGGACGAGCTTTCTTT. Its protein product is CASSLDQLGAGRAFF.